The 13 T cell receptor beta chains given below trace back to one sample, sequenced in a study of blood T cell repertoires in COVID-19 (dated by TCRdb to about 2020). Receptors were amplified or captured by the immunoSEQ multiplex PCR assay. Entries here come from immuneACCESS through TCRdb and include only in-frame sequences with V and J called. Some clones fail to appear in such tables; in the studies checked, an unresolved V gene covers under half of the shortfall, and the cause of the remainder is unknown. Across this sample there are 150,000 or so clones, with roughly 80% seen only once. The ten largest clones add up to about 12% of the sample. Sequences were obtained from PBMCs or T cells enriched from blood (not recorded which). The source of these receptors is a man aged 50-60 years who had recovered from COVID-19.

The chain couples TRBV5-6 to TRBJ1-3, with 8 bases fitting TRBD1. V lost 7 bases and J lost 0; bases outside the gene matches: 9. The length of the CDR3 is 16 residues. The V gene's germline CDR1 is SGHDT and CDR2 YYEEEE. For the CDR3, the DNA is TGTGCCAGCCACCTGCCGGACAGGGCCTCTGGAAACACCATATATTTT. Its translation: CASHLPDRASGNTIYF.

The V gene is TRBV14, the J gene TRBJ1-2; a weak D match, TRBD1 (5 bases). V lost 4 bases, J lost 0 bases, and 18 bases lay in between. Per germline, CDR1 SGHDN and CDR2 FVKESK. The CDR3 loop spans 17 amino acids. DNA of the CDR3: TGTGCCAGCAGCCCCCTTTCCTTGGGGGGGACTAACTATGGCTACACCTTC. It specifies CASSPLSLGGTNYGYTF.

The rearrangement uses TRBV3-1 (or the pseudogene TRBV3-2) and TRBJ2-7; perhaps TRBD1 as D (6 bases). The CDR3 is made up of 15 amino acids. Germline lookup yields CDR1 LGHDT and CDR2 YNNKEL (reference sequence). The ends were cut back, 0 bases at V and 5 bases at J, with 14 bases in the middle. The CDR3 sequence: CASSQDRGRGNEQYF. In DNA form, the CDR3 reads TGTGCCAGCAGCCAAGATCGAGGCAGGGGTAACGAGCAGTACTTC.

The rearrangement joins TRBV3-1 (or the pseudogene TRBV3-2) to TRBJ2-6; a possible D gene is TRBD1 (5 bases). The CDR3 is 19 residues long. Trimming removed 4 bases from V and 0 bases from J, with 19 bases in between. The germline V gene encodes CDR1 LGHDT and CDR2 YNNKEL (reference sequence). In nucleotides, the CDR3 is TGTGCCAGCAGCCTAAGCAGATACAGGCCCGGCTCTGGGGCCAACGTCCTGACTTTC. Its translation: CASSLSRYRPGSGANVLTF.

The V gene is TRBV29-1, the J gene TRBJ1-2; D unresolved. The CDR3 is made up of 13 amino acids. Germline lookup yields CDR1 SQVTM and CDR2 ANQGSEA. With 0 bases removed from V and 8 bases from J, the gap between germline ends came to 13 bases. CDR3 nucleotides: TGCAGCGTTGAAGATCTTCGGGGTCAGGGCTACACCTTC. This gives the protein CSVEDLRGQGYTF.

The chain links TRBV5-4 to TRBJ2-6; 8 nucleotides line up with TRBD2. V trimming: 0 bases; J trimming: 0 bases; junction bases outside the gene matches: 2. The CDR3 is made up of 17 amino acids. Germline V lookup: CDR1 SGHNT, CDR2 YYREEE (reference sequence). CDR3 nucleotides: TGTGCCAGCAGCTTGGCCGGGGGGGGCTCTGGGGCCAACGTCCTGACTTTC. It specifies CASSLAGGGSGANVLTF.

CDR3 sequence reads: CASSRIGTEAFF. Written as DNA, the CDR3 is TGTGCCAGCAGCAGGATCGGGACTGAAGCTTTCTTT. The chain links TRBV11-2 to TRBJ1-1; the D is unclear. CDR3 length: 12 amino acids. Germline V gene sequence: CDR1 SGHAT, CDR2 FQNNGV. V was trimmed by 5 bases and J by 5 bases, leaving 9 bases between them.

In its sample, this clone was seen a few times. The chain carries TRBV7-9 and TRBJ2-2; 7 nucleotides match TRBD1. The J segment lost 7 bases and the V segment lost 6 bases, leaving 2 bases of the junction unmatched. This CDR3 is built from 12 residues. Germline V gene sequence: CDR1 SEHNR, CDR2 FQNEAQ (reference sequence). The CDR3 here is CASRQGNGELFF. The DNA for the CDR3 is TGTGCCAGCAGACAGGGGAACGGGGAGCTGTTTTTT.

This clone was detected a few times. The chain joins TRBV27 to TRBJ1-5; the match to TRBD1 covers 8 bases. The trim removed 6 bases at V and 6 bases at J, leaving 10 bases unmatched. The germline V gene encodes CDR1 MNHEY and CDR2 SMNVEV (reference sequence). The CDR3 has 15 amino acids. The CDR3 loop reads CASRPSDRGGQPQHF. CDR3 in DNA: TGTGCCAGCAGACCCTCAGACAGGGGCGGTCAGCCCCAGCATTTT.

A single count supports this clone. CDR3 coding DNA: TGTGCCAGCAGTGAAAAGCGGGGTGCGGCAGATACGCAGTATTTT. Its protein product is CASSEKRGAADTQYF. V gene TRBV2 combines with J gene TRBJ2-3; 7 nucleotides agree with TRBD2. CDR1 is SNHLY, CDR2 FYNNEI, per germline. This CDR3 contains 15 residues. V shed 2 bases and J 4 bases; nucleotides not matched to a gene: 6.

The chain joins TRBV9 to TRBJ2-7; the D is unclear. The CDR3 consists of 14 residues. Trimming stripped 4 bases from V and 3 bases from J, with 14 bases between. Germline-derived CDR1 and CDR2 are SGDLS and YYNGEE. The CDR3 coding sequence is TGTGCCAGCAGCTACGGAGAGGATCTCTACGAGCAGTACTTC. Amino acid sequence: CASSYGEDLYEQYF.

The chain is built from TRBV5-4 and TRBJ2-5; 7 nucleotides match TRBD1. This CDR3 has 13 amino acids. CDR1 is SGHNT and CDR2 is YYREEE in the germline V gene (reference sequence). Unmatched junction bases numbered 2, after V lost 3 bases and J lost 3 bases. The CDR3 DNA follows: TGTGCCAGCAGCTCGGGACAGAAAGAGACCCAGTACTTC. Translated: CASSSGQKETQYF.

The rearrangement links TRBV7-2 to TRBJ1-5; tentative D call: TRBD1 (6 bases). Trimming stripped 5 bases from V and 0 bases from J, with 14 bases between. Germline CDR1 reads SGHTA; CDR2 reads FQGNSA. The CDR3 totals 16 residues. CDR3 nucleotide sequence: TGTGCCAGCAGCATCCCGACAGGTTATAGCAATCAGCCCCAGCATTTT. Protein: CASSIPTGYSNQPQHF.